This TCR beta chain originates from a study of cytomegalovirus exposure and HLA in healthy donors. Sequenced by immunoSEQ multiplex PCR; TCRdb stores in-frame clones only, minus some. The sample consists of 150,000 to 200,000 clones, approximately 89% of them appearing once. CDR3 length: 15 residues. CDR1 and CDR2 (germline): SGDLS, YYNGEE. The V end lost 0 bases, the J end lost 2 bases, and 10 bases lay between the germline ends. This sequence originates from a young woman in good health and CMV-seropositive. The chain uses TRBV9 and TRBJ2-3; weak D call: TRBD2 (5 bases). The sample comprised PBMCs. The CDR3 region is CASSVDPGITDTQYF. The CDR3 DNA reads TGTGCCAGCAGCGTAGATCCGGGAATCACAGATACGCAGTATTTT.